The 15 T cell receptor beta chains below all came from one sample that was sequenced in a study of naive CD8 T cells in extremely preterm neonates. Without labor or membrane rupture, elective cesareans at about 35-43 weeks supplied term cord blood. TCRdb's copy holds only in-frame clones and misses some; the assay was immunoSEQ multiplex PCR. The sample lists a few thousand clones, around 97% occurring once. The sequenced material came from naive CD8+ T cells from cord blood. The source of these receptors is a newborn in good health.

This chain connects TRBV5-1 to TRBJ2-3; TRBD2 aligns across 8 bases. After removal of 4 bases from V and 4 bases from J, the junction contained 8 bases not matched to a gene. The V gene's germline CDR1 is SGHRS and CDR2 YFSETQ. The CDR3 covers 15 residues. Here the CDR3 reads CASSPAGGGADTQYF. DNA of the CDR3: TGCGCCAGCAGCCCGGCCGGGGGGGGTGCAGATACGCAGTATTTT.

On this clone itself: Other DNA sequences in the same sample also yield this CDR3. The chain has TRBV30 and TRBJ2-1, with 11 bases that match TRBD2. The J segment lost 4 bases and the V segment lost 4 bases, leaving 3 bases of the junction unmatched. The germline gives CDR1 GTSNPN, CDR2 SVGIG (reference sequence). The CDR3 consists of 14 residues. The CDR3 DNA is TGTGCCTGGAACCTAGCGGGGGGATACAATGAGCAGTTCTTC. Translation: CAWNLAGGYNEQFF. The entire variable domain, with the rest obtained from reference TRBV30 and TRBJ2-1, is as follows: SQTIHQWPATLVQPVGSPLSLECTVEGTSNPNLYWYRQAAGRGLQLLFYSVGIGQISSEVPQNLSASRPQDRQFILSSKKLLLSDSGFYLCAWNLAGGYNEQFFGPGTRLTVL.

V gene TRBV9 combines with J gene TRBJ1-1; 11 bases are shared with TRBD1. With V trimmed by 4 bases and J by 7 bases, 9 bases remained unmatched. Germline values: CDR1 SGDLS, CDR2 YYNGEE. This CDR3 has 15 amino acids. The CDR3 region is CASSPPYGTGGEAFF. Here the CDR3 DNA reads TGTGCCAGCAGCCCCCCGTACGGGACAGGGGGTGAAGCTTTCTTT. Full variable domain (remainder filled in from reference TRBV9 and TRBJ1-1): DSGVTQTPKHLITATGQRVTLRCSPRSGDLSVYWYQQSLDQGLQFLIQYYNGEERAKGNILERFSAQQFPDLHSELNLSSLELGDSALYFCASSPPYGTGGEAFFGQGTRLTVV.

The CDR3 reads CASSFDGKAYNEQFF. CDR3 DNA: TGCGCCAGCAGCTTCGACGGGAAAGCCTACAATGAGCAGTTCTTC. The chain recombines TRBV5-1 with TRBJ2-1, with D perhaps TRBD2 (5 bases). Trimming left V 2 bases short and J 2 bases short, with 11 bases between. CDR3 length: 15 residues. Looked up from germline, CDR1 is SGHRS and CDR2 is YFSETQ.

The rearrangement links TRBV18 to TRBJ2-3, with 12 bases that match TRBD2. CDR1 and CDR2 from the germline V gene are KGHSH and LQKENI. The CDR3 is 16 residues long. The junction had 5 bases not matched to a gene; V was cut back by 5 bases and J by 2 bases. The CDR3 nucleotides are TGTGCCAGCTCAGATCTAGCGGGGGGGGCCACAGATACGCAGTATTTT. Its protein product is CASSDLAGGATDTQYF.

The rearrangement uses TRBV9 and TRBJ2-3; 9 positions agree with TRBD1. With 0 bases clipped from V and 4 bases from J, the junction kept 15 bases outside the gene matches. The CDR3 has 19 residues. Germline values: CDR1 SGDLS, CDR2 YYNGEE. CDR3 sequence reads: CASSVVLVGRDREADTQYF. In DNA, the CDR3 is TGTGCCAGCAGCGTAGTACTAGTAGGCCGGGACAGGGAAGCAGATACGCAGTATTTT.

The chain links TRBV2 to TRBJ2-7, with 10 bases that match TRBD2. The CDR3 is made up of 13 amino acids. Unmatched junction bases numbered 6, after V lost 8 bases and J lost 5 bases. From germline, CDR1 is SNHLY and CDR2 FYNNEI. Written as DNA, the CDR3 is TGTGCCAGCCAAGCGGGGGGGCGCGACGAGCAGTACTTC. Translation gives CASQAGGRDEQYF.

This clone was detected once. V usage is TRBV27 and J usage is TRBJ2-2, with D unresolved. V was clipped by 3 bases and J by 2 bases, with 13 bases between them. The CDR3 is made up of 16 amino acids. Germline-derived CDR1 and CDR2 are MNHEY and SMNVEV (reference sequence). The CDR3 DNA sequence: TGTGCCAGCAGTTTGGCAACGACACCAAACACCGGGGAGCTGTTTTTT. Translated, it gives CASSLATTPNTGELFF.

The genes are TRBV6-1 and TRBJ2-7; D possibly corresponds to TRBD1 (5 bases). V lost 8 bases and J 2 bases, leaving 10 bases between the germline ends. The CDR3 is 12 amino acids. Germline CDR1 and CDR2: MNHNS and SASEGT. CDR3 sequence (DNA): TGTGCCAGCGGAGACAGCACCTACGAGCAGTACTTC. Translation gives CASGDSTYEQYF.

J is TRBJ1-5 and V is TRBV12-2; the table gives TRBD1 as D, unverified against the DNA. TRBV12-2 is assigned pseudogene status. There are 16 residues in the CDR3. CDR3 nucleotide sequence: TGTGCAAGTCGATTACACACAAGATTGGGCAATCAGCCCCAGCATTTT. Its translation: CASRLHTRLGNQPQHF.

The V call is TRBV6-5, the J call TRBJ1-5, with D possibly TRBD1 on 6 matching bases. The germline gives CDR1 MNHEY, CDR2 SVGAGI. The V and J ends lost 8 bases and 7 bases respectively, with 18 bases between them. There are 14 residues in the CDR3. CDR3 loop: CASGRAGEGQPQHF. Here the CDR3 DNA reads TGTGCCAGCGGCCGGGCAGGGGAAGGGCAGCCCCAGCATTTT.

The gene calls are TRBV21-1 and TRBJ2-4; TRBD1, the table's D call, was not compared with the DNA. TRBV21-1 is noted as a pseudogene. This CDR3 has 18 residues. The DNA for the CDR3 is TGTGCCAGCAGCCTTGGACAGGGACGAAGCCTAGCCAAAAACATTCAGTACTTC. Translation gives CASSLGQGRSLAKNIQYF.

The rearrangement links TRBV4-2 to TRBJ2-6; TRBD2 agrees at 7 bases. The CDR3 is made up of 18 amino acids. J was trimmed by 2 bases and V by 0 bases; bases with no gene match: 7. Per the germline V gene, CDR1 is LGHNA and CDR2 is YNFKEQ. CDR3 loop: CASSQEGGGSTGANVLTF. In DNA, the CDR3 is TGTGCCAGCAGCCAAGAGGGCGGGGGTAGCACTGGGGCCAACGTCCTGACTTTC.

The rearrangement uses TRBV30 and TRBJ2-3; 11 bases are shared with TRBD2. The CDR3 loop spans 15 amino acids. The germline V gene encodes CDR1 GTSNPN and CDR2 SVGIG (reference sequence). The V and J ends lost 3 bases and 2 bases, in that order; junction bases with no gene match: 4. The CDR3 sequence is CAWSWTSGFTDTQYF. The CDR3, as DNA: TGTGCCTGGAGCTGGACTAGCGGGTTCACAGATACGCAGTATTTT.

The V gene is TRBV28, the J gene TRBJ1-5; D is ambiguous. There are 12 residues in the CDR3. Germline lookup yields CDR1 MDHEN and CDR2 SYDVKM. V was clipped by 2 bases and J by 6 bases, with 5 bases between them. For the CDR3, the DNA is TGTGCCAGCAGTTTAGGCAGTCAGCCCCAGCATTTT. Translated, it gives CASSLGSQPQHF.